Listed below are T cell receptor beta chains from one sample, sequenced in a study of blood T cell repertoires in COVID-19. Here immunoSEQ multiplex PCR was the method, and the copy in TCRdb shows in-frame clones only, minus some. The sample contains roughly 73,000 clones, over 70% of which appear only once. Sequenced sample: peripheral blood. These receptors were obtained from a man in his 70s with acute or convalescent COVID-19. Each CDR3 is given with its conserved first and last residue. A D gene is named only where the DNA matches it firmly. Clone size is given for some rows only: seen once, a few or many times, or a class if the clone is expanded.

DNA | CDR3 | size | D | J | V
TGTGCCAGCAGTCCCGGACAGGGGGCGCAGGGTGAGCAGTTCTTC | CASSPGQGAQGEQFF | NA | TRBD1 | TRBJ2-1 | TRBV7-2
TGTGCCAGCACCACAGGGGGCGCTTCTAATGGGCAGTACTTC | CASTTGGASNGQYF | NA | TRBD1 | TRBJ2-7 | TRBV28
TGTGCCAGCACCTTAGGCTCGCTGAGGGGGTCACCCCTCCACTTT | CASTLGSLRGSPLHF | NA | NA | TRBJ1-6 | TRBV7-2
TGTGCCAGCAGCTTATTAGCCGACAGGGGGGCCTATGGCTACACCTTC | CASSLLADRGAYGYTF | NA | TRBD1 | TRBJ1-2 | TRBV7-9
TGCGCCAGCAGCTCACGACTAGCGGGAGTGGTTAAGGGTGCGCAGTATTTT | CASSSRLAGVVKGAQYF | NA | TRBD2 | TRBJ2-3 | TRBV4-1
TGTGCCAGCAGCTTAACTGAGCACACTGAAGCTTTCTTT | CASSLTEHTEAFF | NA | NA | TRBJ1-1 | TRBV7-3
TGCAGCGTTGGCGGGGGGAGAACTTTAAATGAGCAGTTCTTC | CSVGGGRTLNEQFF | few | TRBD2 | TRBJ2-1 | TRBV29-1
TGTGCCAGCAGTCAGGGTGTCAGCAATCAGCCCCAGCATTTT | CASSQGVSNQPQHF | few | NA | TRBJ1-5 | TRBV6-5
TGTGCCAGCAGCCCCACCCGGGACAGGGCTGCTAGGCCAAACTCCTACAATGAGCAGTTCTTC | CASSPTRDRAARPNSYNEQFF | NA | TRBD1 | TRBJ2-1 | TRBV3-1/TRBV3-2
TGTGCCAGTTCGGACAGGAGCACAGATACGCAGTATTTT | CASSDRSTDTQYF | NA | TRBD1 | TRBJ2-3 | TRBV19
TGTGCCAGTAGTATAAAGGCGGGTAATCAGCCCCAGCATTTT | CASSIKAGNQPQHF | NA | NA | TRBJ1-5 | TRBV19
TGTGCCAGCACCTTAACGCGGGGCGCCCCTAACTATGGCTACACCTTC | CASTLTRGAPNYGYTF | NA | NA | TRBJ1-2 | TRBV6-6
TGTGCCATCGGGGCGGGGGCCGGGAATGAGCAGTTCTTC | CAIGAGAGNEQFF | few | NA | TRBJ2-1 | TRBV25-1
TGTGCCAGCAGTGCCCGACACCACACCGGGGAGCTGTTTTTT | CASSARHHTGELFF | NA | NA | TRBJ2-2 | TRBV6-4